A single sample gave rise to the 3 T cell receptor beta chains below, sequenced in a study of T cells in Graves' hyperthyroidism and ophthalmopathy. Researchers amplified the TCR beta CDR3 regions from RNA transcripts. Carried out on the TCR CDR3, a first-round RT-PCR used the HTBI primer set. Via MiXCR, TCRdb re-called the multiplex PCR reads, giving one row per CDR3 protein. The sample yields around 570,000 distinct CDR3 sequences, 15% to 20% seen once. The sequenced material came from blood. The receptors stem from a man aged 40-49 years with Graves' ophthalmopathy.

The chain couples TRBV11-3 to TRBJ2-7; the D is unclear. CDR1 is SGHNT, CDR2 YENEEA, per germline. V lost 5 bases and J 4 bases, leaving 15 bases between the germline ends. The CDR3 covers 14 residues. The CDR3 is CASSHPITRYEQYF. CDR3 nucleotide sequence: TGTGCCAGCAGCCATCCAATAACACGATACGAGCAGTACTTC.

This chain links TRBV10-3 with TRBJ2-3; no firm D call. Trimming left V 11 bases short and J 4 bases short, with 22 bases between. The CDR3 length is 15 residues. Per the germline V gene, CDR1 is ENHRY and CDR2 is SYGVKD. The CDR3 loop is CASKPGTEAPDTQYF. The CDR3 DNA reads TGTGCCTCTAAACCGGGCACAGAAGCCCCAGATACGCAGTATTTT.

This clonotype was detected many times. This rearrangement joins TRBV5-1 to TRBJ2-7, with TRBD1 identical over 11 bases. V was clipped by 4 bases and J by 0 bases; unmatched bases: 6. CDR3 size: 16 residues. CDR1 is SGHRS, CDR2 YFSETQ, per germline. This chain's CDR3 is CASSGTGTGGSYEQYF. The CDR3 DNA reads TGCGCCAGCAGCGGCACCGGGACAGGGGGCTCCTACGAGCAGTACTTC.